What follows is one T cell receptor (beta chain) and its context. The antigen remains unidentified. The data stem from a study of Tregs in tolerant kidney transplant recipients. Study information: Recipients received nonmyeloablative bone marrow transplants from related graft donors, with transient mixed chimerism.

CDR1 and CDR2 (germline): LNHNV, YYDKDF (reference sequence). This CDR3 is 14 amino acids long. The trim removed 4 bases at V and 3 bases at J, leaving 4 bases unmatched. The repertoire was sequenced with immunoSEQ multiplex PCR; TCRdb's copy has only in-frame clones and lacks some. Seen here are some 66,000 clones, about nine tenths observed once, and the top ten hold approximately 10%. Overall study results and limits: Biological reproducibility was not directly addressed, but technical replication error appeared minimal. Donor-specific Treg expansion exceeded global Treg expansion in tolerant patients, suggesting antigen drive. Tregs expanded with activated donor B cells seemed most donor-specific.

The chain is built from TRBV15 and TRBJ2-7; TRBD1 matches at 9 bases. The material sequenced was CD8+ T cells from blood, taken before the transplant. The receptor was derived from a human donor who received a combined kidney and bone marrow transplant. CDR3 bases: TGTGCCACCAGCATATCGACAGGGGGCTACGAGCAGTACTTC. Amino acids: CATSISTGGYEQYF.